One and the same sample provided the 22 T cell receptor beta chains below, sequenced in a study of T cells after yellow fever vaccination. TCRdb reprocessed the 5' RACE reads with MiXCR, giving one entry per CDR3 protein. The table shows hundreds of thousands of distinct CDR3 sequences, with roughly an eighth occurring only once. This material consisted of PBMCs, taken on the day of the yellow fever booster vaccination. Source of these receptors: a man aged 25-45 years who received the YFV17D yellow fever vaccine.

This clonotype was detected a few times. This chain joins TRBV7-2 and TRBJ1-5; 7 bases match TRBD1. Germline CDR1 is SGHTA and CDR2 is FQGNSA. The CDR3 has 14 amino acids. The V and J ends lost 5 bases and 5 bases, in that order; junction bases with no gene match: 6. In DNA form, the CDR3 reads TGTGCCAGCAGCCAACAGGGGTTCGATCAGCCCCAGCATTTT. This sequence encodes CASSQQGFDQPQHF.

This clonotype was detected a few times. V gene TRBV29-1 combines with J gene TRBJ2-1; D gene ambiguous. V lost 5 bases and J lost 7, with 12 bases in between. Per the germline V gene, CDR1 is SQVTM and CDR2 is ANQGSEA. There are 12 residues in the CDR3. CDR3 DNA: TGCAGCGTTTCTGGATCTGGGAATGAGCAGTTCTTC. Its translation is CSVSGSGNEQFF.

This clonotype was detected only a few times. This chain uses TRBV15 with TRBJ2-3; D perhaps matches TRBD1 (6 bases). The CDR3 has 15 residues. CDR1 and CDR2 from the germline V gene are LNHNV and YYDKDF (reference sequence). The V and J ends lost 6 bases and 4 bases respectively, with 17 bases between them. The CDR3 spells CATRGALGLADTQYF. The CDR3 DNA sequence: TGTGCCACCAGGGGGGCATTAGGGCTAGCAGATACGCAGTATTTT.

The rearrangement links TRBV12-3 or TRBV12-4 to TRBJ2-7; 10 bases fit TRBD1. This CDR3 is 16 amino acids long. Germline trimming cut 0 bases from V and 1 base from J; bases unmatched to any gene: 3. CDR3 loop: CASSLAGQGGSYEQYF. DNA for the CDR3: TGTGCCAGCAGTTTAGCCGGACAGGGGGGGTCCTACGAGCAGTACTTC.

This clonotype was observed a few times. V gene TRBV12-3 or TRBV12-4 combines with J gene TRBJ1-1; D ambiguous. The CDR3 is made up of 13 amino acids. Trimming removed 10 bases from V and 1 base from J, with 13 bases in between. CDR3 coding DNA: TGTGCCAATCGAGAGGGCAAGAACACTGAAGCTTTCTTT. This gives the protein CANREGKNTEAFF.

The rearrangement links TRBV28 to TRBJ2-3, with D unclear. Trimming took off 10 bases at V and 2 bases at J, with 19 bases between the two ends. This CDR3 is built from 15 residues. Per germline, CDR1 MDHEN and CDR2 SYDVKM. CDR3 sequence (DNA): TGTGCCACCGTGCTGGTTAGCAAAGTCACAGATACGCAGTATTTT. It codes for CATVLVSKVTDTQYF.

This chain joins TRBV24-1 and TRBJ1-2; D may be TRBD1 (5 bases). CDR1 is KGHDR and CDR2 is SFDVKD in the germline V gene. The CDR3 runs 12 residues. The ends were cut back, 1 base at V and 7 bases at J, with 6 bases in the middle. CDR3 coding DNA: TGTGCCACCAGTGATTTTGGGGGTGGCTACACCTTC. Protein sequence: CATSDFGGGYTF.

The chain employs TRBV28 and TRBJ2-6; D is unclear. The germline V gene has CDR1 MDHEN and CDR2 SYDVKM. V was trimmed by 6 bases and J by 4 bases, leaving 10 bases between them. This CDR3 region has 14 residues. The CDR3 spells CASRVRPGANVLTF. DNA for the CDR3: TGTGCCAGCAGGGTCAGACCCGGGGCCAACGTCCTGACTTTC.

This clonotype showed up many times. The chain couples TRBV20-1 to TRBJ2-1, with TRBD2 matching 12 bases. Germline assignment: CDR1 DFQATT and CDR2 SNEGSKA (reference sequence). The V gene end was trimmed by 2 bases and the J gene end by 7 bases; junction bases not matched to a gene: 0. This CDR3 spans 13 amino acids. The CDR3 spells CSARLAGGNEQFF. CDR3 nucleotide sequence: TGCAGTGCTAGACTAGCGGGAGGGAATGAGCAGTTCTTC.

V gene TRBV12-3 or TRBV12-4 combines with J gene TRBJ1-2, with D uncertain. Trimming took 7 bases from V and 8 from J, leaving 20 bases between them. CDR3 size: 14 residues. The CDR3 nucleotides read TGTGCCAGCACTCCCCCCGGGGAATCGAAGGGCTACACCTTC. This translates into CASTPPGESKGYTF.

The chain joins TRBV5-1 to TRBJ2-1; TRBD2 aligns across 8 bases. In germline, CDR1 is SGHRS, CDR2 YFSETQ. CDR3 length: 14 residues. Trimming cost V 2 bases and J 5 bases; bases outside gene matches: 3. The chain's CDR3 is CASSLKRENNEQFF. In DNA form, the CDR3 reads TGCGCCAGCAGCTTAAAGCGGGAGAACAATGAGCAGTTCTTC.

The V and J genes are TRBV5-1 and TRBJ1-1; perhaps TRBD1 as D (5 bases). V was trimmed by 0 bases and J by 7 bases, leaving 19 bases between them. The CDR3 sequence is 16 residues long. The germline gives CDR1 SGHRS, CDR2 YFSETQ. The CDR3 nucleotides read TGCGCCAGCAGCTTGGGCCAGGGAGGCTGGGCTGGTGAAGCTTTCTTT. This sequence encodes CASSLGQGGWAGEAFF.

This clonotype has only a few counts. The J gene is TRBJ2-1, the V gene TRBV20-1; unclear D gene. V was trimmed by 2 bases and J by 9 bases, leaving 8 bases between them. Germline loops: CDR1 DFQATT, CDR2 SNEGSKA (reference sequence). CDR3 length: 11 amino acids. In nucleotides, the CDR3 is TGCAGTGCTAGAATTCAAAGTGAGCAGTTCTTC. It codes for CSARIQSEQFF.

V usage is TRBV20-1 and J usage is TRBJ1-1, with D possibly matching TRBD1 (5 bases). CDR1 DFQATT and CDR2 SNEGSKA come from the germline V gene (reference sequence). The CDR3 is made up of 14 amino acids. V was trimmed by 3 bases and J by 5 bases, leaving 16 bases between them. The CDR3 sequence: CSASTAGMGTEAFF. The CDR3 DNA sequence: TGCAGTGCTAGCACGGCAGGGATGGGTACTGAAGCTTTCTTT.

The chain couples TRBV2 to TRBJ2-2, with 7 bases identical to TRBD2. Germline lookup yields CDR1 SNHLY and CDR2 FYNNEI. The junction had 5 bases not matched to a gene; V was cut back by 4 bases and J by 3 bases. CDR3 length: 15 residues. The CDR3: CASSGSGSHTGELFF. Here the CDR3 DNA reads TGTGCCAGCAGTGGTAGCGGGTCTCACACCGGGGAGCTGTTTTTT.

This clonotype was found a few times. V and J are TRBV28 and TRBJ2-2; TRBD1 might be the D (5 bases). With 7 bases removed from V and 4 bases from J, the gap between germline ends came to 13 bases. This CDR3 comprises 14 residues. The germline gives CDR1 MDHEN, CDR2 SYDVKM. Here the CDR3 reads CASIGAYLTGELFF. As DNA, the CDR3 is TGTGCCAGCATAGGGGCTTACCTCACCGGGGAGCTGTTTTTT.

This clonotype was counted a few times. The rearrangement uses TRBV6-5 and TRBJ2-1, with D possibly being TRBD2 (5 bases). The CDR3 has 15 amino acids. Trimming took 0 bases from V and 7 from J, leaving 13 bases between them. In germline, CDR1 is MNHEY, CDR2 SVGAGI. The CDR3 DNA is TGTGCCAGCAGTTACTCAGTTCAGCCGGGGAATGAGCAGTTCTTC. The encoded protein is CASSYSVQPGNEQFF.

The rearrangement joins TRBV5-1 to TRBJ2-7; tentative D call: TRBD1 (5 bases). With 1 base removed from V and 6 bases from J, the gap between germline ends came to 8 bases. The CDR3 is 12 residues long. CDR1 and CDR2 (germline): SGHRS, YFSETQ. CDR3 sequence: CASSLPGSEQYF. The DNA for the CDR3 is TGCGCCAGCAGCTTGCCAGGGTCCGAGCAGTACTTC. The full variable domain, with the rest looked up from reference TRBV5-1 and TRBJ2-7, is KAGVTQTPRYLIKTRGQQVTLSCSPISGHRSVSWYQQTPGQGLQFLFEYFSETQRNKGNFPGRFSGRQFSNSRSEMNVSTLELGDSALYLCASSLPGSEQYFGPGTRLTVT.

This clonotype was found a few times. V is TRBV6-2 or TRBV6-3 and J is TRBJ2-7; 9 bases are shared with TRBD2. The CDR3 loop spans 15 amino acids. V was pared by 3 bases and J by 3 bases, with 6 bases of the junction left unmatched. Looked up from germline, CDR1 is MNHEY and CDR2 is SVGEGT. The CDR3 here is CASSYLAGDHYEQYF. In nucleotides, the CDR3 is TGTGCCAGCAGTTATTTAGCGGGAGACCACTACGAGCAGTACTTC.

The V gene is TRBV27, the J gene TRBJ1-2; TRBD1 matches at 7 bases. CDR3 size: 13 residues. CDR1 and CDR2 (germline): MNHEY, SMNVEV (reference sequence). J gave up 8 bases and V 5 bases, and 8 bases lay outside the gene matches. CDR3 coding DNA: TGTGCCAGCAGTCGGAACAGGGGTGAAGGCTACACCTTC. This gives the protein CASSRNRGEGYTF.

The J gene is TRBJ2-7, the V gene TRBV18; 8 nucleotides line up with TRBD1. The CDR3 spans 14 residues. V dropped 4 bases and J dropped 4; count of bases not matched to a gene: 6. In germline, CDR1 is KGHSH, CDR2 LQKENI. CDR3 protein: CASSQQGEAYEQYF. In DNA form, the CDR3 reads TGTGCCAGCTCACAACAGGGGGAAGCGTACGAGCAGTACTTC.

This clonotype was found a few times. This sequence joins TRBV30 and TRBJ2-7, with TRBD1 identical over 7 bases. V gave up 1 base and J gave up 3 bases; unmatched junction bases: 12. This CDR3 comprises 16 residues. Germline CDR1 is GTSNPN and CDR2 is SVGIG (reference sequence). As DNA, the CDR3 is TGTGCCTGGAGTGCTAGGACAGGCCAGGGTTTCTACGAGCAGTACTTC. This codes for CAWSARTGQGFYEQYF.